One sample yielded the 3 T cell receptor beta chains listed below, sequenced in a study of blood T cell repertoires in COVID-19. Only in-frame clones appear in the TCRdb table, and some are missing; sequencing was by immunoSEQ multiplex PCR. The sample has over 100,000 clones, 70% to 90% seen once. The sample comprised peripheral blood. These receptor sequences come from a man between 40 and 49 years old with active or convalescent COVID-19.

This clone was counted a few times. V usage is TRBV3-1 (or the pseudogene TRBV3-2) and J usage is TRBJ1-2, with 7 bases aligning to TRBD1. This CDR3 has 15 amino acids. The V segment lost 1 base and the J segment 5 bases; nucleotides outside the gene matches: 7. Germline V gives CDR1 LGHDT, CDR2 YNNKEL (reference sequence). The CDR3 loop is CASSQVGTVDYGYTF. The CDR3 region has the DNA TGTGCCAGCAGCCAAGTAGGGACAGTTGATTATGGCTACACCTTC.

This chain connects TRBV10-1 to TRBJ2-1, with D tentatively TRBD1 (6 bases). Germline CDR1 is WNHNN and CDR2 is SYGVQD (reference sequence). Trimming left V 4 bases short and J 4 bases short, with 17 bases between. The CDR3 runs to 16 residues. The DNA for the CDR3 is TGCGCCAGCAGTGTGTGGGACACAGGGATTTACAATGAGCAGTTCTTC. Encoded protein: CASSVWDTGIYNEQFF.

The chain combines TRBV5-1 with TRBJ2-1; TRBD1 is a possible D gene (7 bases). There are 15 residues in the CDR3. CDR1 and CDR2 (germline): SGHRS, YFSETQ. Trimming removed 3 bases at V and 9 bases at J, with 19 bases between. The CDR3 sequence: CASSSSGTAGFEQFF. Here the CDR3 DNA reads TGCGCCAGCAGCTCATCCGGGACAGCGGGTTTTGAGCAGTTCTTC.